This T cell receptor beta chain was sequenced during a study of shared clonotypes between healthy human individuals. With 2 bases removed from V and 4 bases from J, the gap between germline ends came to 8 bases. There are 13 residues in the CDR3. Germline-derived CDR1 and CDR2 are SEHNR and FQNEAQ (reference sequence). Each sorted subset replicate got 200 ng genomic DNA, 25,000 to 35,000 genomes. The method was immunoSEQ multiplex PCR; TCRdb's version includes in-frame clones alone and lacks a portion of them. The sample lists hundreds of thousands of clones, less than 98% occurring once. The study separated CD4+ cells into CD45RA+ naive and CD45RA-negative memory subsets.

V is TRBV7-9 and J is TRBJ1-2; D is unresolved. Source material: naive CD4+ T cells sorted from blood. The subset: CD45RA+ positively selected. This TCR derives from a woman aged 25 to 39 in good health. CDR3 region: CASSLIGSYGYTF. In DNA form, the CDR3 reads TGTGCCAGCAGCTTAATAGGGAGCTATGGCTACACCTTC.